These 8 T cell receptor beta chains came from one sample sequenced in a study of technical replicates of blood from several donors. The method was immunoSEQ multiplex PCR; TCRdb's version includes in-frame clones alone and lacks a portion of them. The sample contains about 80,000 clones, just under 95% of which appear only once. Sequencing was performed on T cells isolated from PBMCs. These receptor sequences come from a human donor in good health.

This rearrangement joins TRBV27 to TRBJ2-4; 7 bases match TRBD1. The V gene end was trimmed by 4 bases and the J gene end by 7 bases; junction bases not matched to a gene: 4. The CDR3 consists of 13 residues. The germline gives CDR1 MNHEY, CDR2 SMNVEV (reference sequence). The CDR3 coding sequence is TGTGCCAGCAGTTGGGACAGAAGGAACATTCAGTACTTC. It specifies CASSWDRRNIQYF.

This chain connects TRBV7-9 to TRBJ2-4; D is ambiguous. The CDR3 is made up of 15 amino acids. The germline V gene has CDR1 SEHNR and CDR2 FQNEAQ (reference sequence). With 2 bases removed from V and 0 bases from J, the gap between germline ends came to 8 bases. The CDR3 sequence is CASSLSLVAKNIQYF. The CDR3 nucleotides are TGTGCCAGCAGCTTATCACTTGTAGCCAAAAACATTCAGTACTTC. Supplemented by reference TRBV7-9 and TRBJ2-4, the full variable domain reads DTGVSQNPRHKITKRGQNVTFRCDPISEHNRLYWYRQTLGQGPEFLTYFQNEAQLEKSRLLSDRFSAERPKGSFSTLEIQRTEQGDSAMYLCASSLSLVAKNIQYFGAGTRLSVL.

CDR3 DNA: TGTGCCAGCAGCGTAGCCGGGGTTGGCTACACCTTC. Its protein product is CASSVAGVGYTF. The chain joins TRBV9 to TRBJ1-2; no firm D call. The CDR3 covers 12 residues. Between the trimmed V and J ends, which lost 0 bases and 7 bases, there was a span of 7 bases. Germline V gives CDR1 SGDLS, CDR2 YYNGEE.

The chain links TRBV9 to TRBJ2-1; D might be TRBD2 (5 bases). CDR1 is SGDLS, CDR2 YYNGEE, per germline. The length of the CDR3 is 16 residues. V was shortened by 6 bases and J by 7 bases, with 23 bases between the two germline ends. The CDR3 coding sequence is TGTGCCAGCATATATAATGGACTCCTGAAGTTGAATGAGCAGTTCTTC. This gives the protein CASIYNGLLKLNEQFF.

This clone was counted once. Here the CDR3 DNA reads TGTGCCAGCAGCTTACGGGGTTATAATGGCTACACCTTC. This gives the protein CASSLRGYNGYTF. The rearrangement uses TRBV5-6 and TRBJ1-2; D uncertain. The V end lost 2 bases, the J end lost 6 bases, and 11 bases lay between the germline ends. Germline loops: CDR1 SGHDT, CDR2 YYEEEE. This CDR3 spans 13 amino acids. The full variable domain, completed using reference TRBV5-6 and TRBJ1-2, is DAGVTQSPTHLIKTRGQQVTLRCSPKSGHDTVSWYQQALGQGPQFIFQYYEEEERQRGNFPDRFSGHQFPNYSSELNVNALLLGDSALYLCASSLRGYNGYTFGSGTRLTVV.

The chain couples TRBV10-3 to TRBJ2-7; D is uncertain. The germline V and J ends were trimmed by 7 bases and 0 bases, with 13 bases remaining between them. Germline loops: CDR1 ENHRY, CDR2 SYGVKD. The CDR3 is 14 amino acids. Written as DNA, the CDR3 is TGTGCCATCAAGACCGGGTCGAGCTCCTACGAGCAGTACTTC. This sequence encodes CAIKTGSSSYEQYF.

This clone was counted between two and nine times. For the CDR3, the DNA is TGTGCCAGCAGCCCAGGCACAGATACGCAGTATTTT. This codes for CASSPGTDTQYF. J is TRBJ2-3 and V is TRBV7-3; no reliable D call. The ends were cut back, 5 bases at V and 1 base at J, with 4 bases in the middle. The CDR3 contains 12 residues. CDR1 is SGHTA, CDR2 FQGTGA, per germline.

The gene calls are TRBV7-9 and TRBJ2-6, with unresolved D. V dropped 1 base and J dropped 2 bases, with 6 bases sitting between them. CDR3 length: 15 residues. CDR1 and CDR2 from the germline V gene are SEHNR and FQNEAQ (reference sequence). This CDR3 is CASSLELPGANVLTF. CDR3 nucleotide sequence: TGTGCCAGCAGCTTAGAGCTCCCTGGGGCCAACGTCCTGACTTTC.